This T cell receptor beta chain comes out of a study of T cells in Graves' hyperthyroidism and ophthalmopathy. In its sample, this clonotype was seen a few times. The V segment lost 6 bases and the J segment 0 bases; nucleotides outside the gene matches: 10. Germline V gene data show CDR1 as MNHNS and CDR2 as SASEGT. This CDR3 region has 17 residues. TCR beta CDR3 regions were amplified from RNA. The TCR CDR3 was amplified in a first-round RT-PCR using the HTBI primer set. Via MiXCR, TCRdb re-called the multiplex PCR reads, giving one row per CDR3 protein. The sample contains about 560,000 distinct CDR3 sequences, 15% to 18% of which appear only once.

The sequence was obtained from a woman in her twenties or thirties with Graves' hyperthyroidism. The rearrangement uses TRBV6-1 and TRBJ1-4, with 7 nucleotides matching TRBD1. Sequencing was performed on blood. The CDR3 region is CASRRQGGTATNEKLFF. CDR3 coding DNA: TGTGCCAGCAGAAGACAGGGAGGTACTGCAACTAATGAAAAACTGTTTTTT.